Presented here are 27 T cell receptor beta chains from one specimen sequenced in a study of shared clonotypes between healthy human individuals. Clones were read by immunoSEQ multiplex PCR, and TCRdb kept only the in-frame ones, dropping some. The data contain around 690,000 clones, about 92% of them singletons. Specimen: memory CD8+ T cells from PBMCs. The subset was: CD45RO+ cells pooled with CCR7-negative TemRA cells. The origin of the receptors is a young man in good health. Some clones in this sample may be carry-over from other donors' samples.

This chain uses TRBV6-5 with TRBJ2-7; no reliable D call. With 7 bases removed from V and 0 bases from J, the gap between germline ends came to 10 bases. The CDR3 is made up of 13 amino acids. CDR1 and CDR2 (germline): MNHEY, SVGAGI. The DNA for the CDR3 is TGTGCCAGCACAAGGGCCCCCTCCTACGAGCAGTACTTC. Translation: CASTRAPSYEQYF.

The chain recombines TRBV6-5 with TRBJ1-2; D is unclear. The CDR3 covers 13 residues. Between the trimmed V and J ends, which lost 6 bases and 3 bases, there was a span of 11 bases. In germline, CDR1 is MNHEY, CDR2 SVGAGI. The CDR3 region has the DNA TGTGCCAGCAGCCTCGACGGGCACTATGGCTACACCTTC. Translating it yields CASSLDGHYGYTF.

The chain links TRBV5-6 to TRBJ2-5, with D tentatively TRBD1 (5 bases). Germline loops: CDR1 SGHDT, CDR2 YYEEEE. The CDR3 sequence is 18 residues long. V was cut by 0 bases and J by 1 base, with 19 bases left in between. CDR3 region: CASSLEFSSDSAQETQYF. The CDR3 DNA sequence: TGTGCCAGCAGCTTGGAGTTTAGTTCTGACAGCGCCCAAGAGACCCAGTACTTC. The entire variable domain, with the rest obtained from reference TRBV5-6 and TRBJ2-5, is as follows: DAGVTQSPTHLIKTRGQQVTLRCSPKSGHDTVSWYQQALGQGPQFIFQYYEEEERQRGNFPDRFSGHQFPNYSSELNVNALLLGDSALYLCASSLEFSSDSAQETQYFGPGTRLLVL.

This chain uses TRBV4-1 with TRBJ1-4; maybe TRBD1 (6 bases). Germline V gene sequence: CDR1 MGHRA, CDR2 YSYEKL. CDR3 length equals 16 residues. The ends were cut back, 5 bases at V and 1 base at J, with 14 bases in the middle. The CDR3 here is CASSTDRRETNEKLFF. The CDR3 bases are TGCGCCAGCAGCACCGACAGGAGAGAAACTAATGAAAAACTGTTTTTT.

The chain employs TRBV7-2 and TRBJ1-5; unclear D gene. V gave up 1 base and J gave up 4 bases, with 17 bases separating them. The length of the CDR3 is 17 residues. Germline CDR1 SGHTA, CDR2 FQGNSA. For the CDR3, the DNA is TGTGCCAGCAGCTTAGGCATTCTCGGGAGATGGAATCAGCCCCAGCATTTT. Translating it yields CASSLGILGRWNQPQHF.

V gene TRBV11-2 combines with J gene TRBJ2-7; 9 nucleotides align to TRBD2. CDR3 length: 12 residues. Germline CDR1 reads SGHAT; CDR2 reads FQNNGV. The V segment lost 5 bases and the J segment 7 bases; nucleotides outside the gene matches: 3. The CDR3 region has the DNA TGTGCCAGCAGCCCCGGACTAGCGGAGCAGTACTTC. Amino acids: CASSPGLAEQYF.

The chain has TRBV28 and TRBJ2-7; D is ambiguous. V was trimmed by 5 bases and J by 4 bases, leaving 24 bases between them. In germline, CDR1 is MDHEN, CDR2 SYDVKM. The CDR3 is 17 residues long. CDR3 amino acids: CASSPHPGDSSWYEQYF. DNA for the CDR3: TGTGCCAGCAGTCCTCATCCCGGCGATAGTTCGTGGTACGAGCAGTACTTC.

The chain uses TRBV6-1 and TRBJ2-7, with D unclear. The CDR3 runs 13 residues. The germline V gene encodes CDR1 MNHNS and CDR2 SASEGT. Trimming removed 5 bases at V and 2 bases at J, with 10 bases between. The CDR3 sequence is CASSQNPPYEQYF. The DNA of the CDR3 is TGTGCCAGCAGTCAGAATCCGCCCTACGAGCAGTACTTC.

The sample holds one count of this clone. This sequence joins TRBV5-1 and TRBJ2-7; D possibly corresponds to TRBD1 (6 bases). The V gene lost 4 bases and the J gene lost 3 bases, with 20 bases spanning the gap. CDR3 length: 16 residues. From germline, CDR1 is SGHRS and CDR2 YFSETQ. This CDR3 is CASSQLDRRDLYEQYF. The CDR3 region has the DNA TGCGCCAGCAGCCAACTGGACAGACGCGACCTCTACGAGCAGTACTTC.

The chain combines TRBV7-9 with TRBJ2-1, with 15 bases that match TRBD2. This CDR3 is built from 18 residues. After removal of 8 bases from V and 9 bases from J, the junction contained 17 bases not matched to a gene. The germline V gene encodes CDR1 SEHNR and CDR2 FQNEAQ (reference sequence). The CDR3 sequence is CASPPFGLAGGPITEQFF. The CDR3 bases are TGTGCCAGCCCCCCCTTTGGACTAGCGGGAGGGCCGATCACTGAGCAGTTCTTC. Full variable domain (outside the CDR3, taken from reference TRBV7-9 and TRBJ2-1): DTGVSQNPRHKITKRGQNVTFRCDPISEHNRLYWYRQTLGQGPEFLTYFQNEAQLEKSRLLSDRFSAERPKGSFSTLEIQRTEQGDSAMYLCASPPFGLAGGPITEQFFGPGTRLTVL.

This clone was found once. This rearrangement joins TRBV28 to TRBJ1-1; the D is unclear. Trimming left V 3 bases short and J 6 bases short, with 14 bases between. This CDR3 has 14 residues. The germline gives CDR1 MDHEN, CDR2 SYDVKM. CDR3 loop: CASSFPGSGAEAFF. The CDR3 bases are TGTGCCAGCAGTTTCCCGGGGTCGGGCGCTGAAGCTTTCTTT.

This chain connects TRBV5-4 to TRBJ1-1; tentative D call: TRBD1 (5 bases). This CDR3 has 15 residues. Germline values: CDR1 SGHNT, CDR2 YYREEE (reference sequence). V gave up 0 bases and J gave up 1 base, with 10 bases separating them. Written as DNA, the CDR3 is TGTGCCAGCAGCTTGGGGGAAGGGACGAACACTGAAGCTTTCTTT. This codes for CASSLGEGTNTEAFF.

This chain connects TRBV6-5 to TRBJ1-1, with unresolved D. V lost 2 bases and J 3 bases, leaving 10 bases between the germline ends. The V gene's germline CDR1 is MNHEY and CDR2 SVGAGI. The CDR3 runs to 14 residues. In DNA form, the CDR3 reads TGTGCCAGCAGTTACGACGGGGTGGACACTGAAGCTTTCTTT. It is translated as CASSYDGVDTEAFF.

In its sample, this clone was seen once. The chain combines TRBV9 with TRBJ2-1; 7 bases map to TRBD1. CDR3 size: 15 residues. The V and J ends lost 5 bases and 4 bases, in that order; junction bases with no gene match: 9. Germline V gene sequence: CDR1 SGDLS, CDR2 YYNGEE. The CDR3 spells CASSSRDRDYNEQFF. The CDR3, as DNA: TGTGCCAGCAGTTCCAGGGACAGAGATTACAATGAGCAGTTCTTC.

About this clone: Distinct nucleotide sequences in the sample also encode this CDR3. This chain joins TRBV7-9 and TRBJ2-7; D gene unclear. Looked up from germline, CDR1 is SEHNR and CDR2 is FQNEAQ (reference sequence). V lost 1 base and J 0 bases, leaving 4 bases between the germline ends. CDR3 length: 13 amino acids. CDR3 bases: TGTGCCAGCAGCTTAGGACACTCCTACGAGCAGTACTTC. Translated: CASSLGHSYEQYF.

The J gene is TRBJ2-7, the V gene TRBV4-1; 13 nucleotides agree with TRBD2. This CDR3 region has 16 residues. The germline V gene encodes CDR1 MGHRA and CDR2 YSYEKL. V dropped 1 base and J dropped 6; count of bases not matched to a gene: 6. As DNA, the CDR3 is TGCGCCAGCAGCCAAGTGTCGGGACTAGCGGGAACCGAGCAGTACTTC. This sequence encodes CASSQVSGLAGTEQYF.

V and J are TRBV10-3 and TRBJ2-5; TRBD1 aligns across 9 bases. The CDR3 extends over 17 amino acids. V lost 2 bases to trimming and J lost 4 bases; unmatched junction nucleotides: 11. Looked up from germline, CDR1 is ENHRY and CDR2 is SYGVKD. This CDR3 is CAISEDGTGSTGETQYF. CDR3 nucleotides: TGTGCCATCAGTGAGGACGGGACAGGGTCTACCGGAGAGACCCAGTACTTC.

The rearrangement uses TRBV27 and TRBJ2-2; D may be TRBD1 (5 bases). The CDR3 runs 14 residues. Per germline, CDR1 MNHEY and CDR2 SMNVEV (reference sequence). Deletions cut 7 bases from V and 7 bases from J, with 16 bases between. The CDR3 spells CASTGHAVGGELFF. The CDR3 nucleotides read TGTGCCAGCACCGGACACGCCGTCGGCGGGGAGCTGTTTTTT.

The chain joins TRBV9 to TRBJ1-2; D gene uncertain. Germline values: CDR1 SGDLS, CDR2 YYNGEE. CDR3 length equals 15 residues. Trimming removed 3 bases at V and 2 bases at J, with 14 bases between. CDR3 coding DNA: TGTGCCAGCAGCGCTAGTCACACACCAAACTATGGCTACACCTTC. This codes for CASSASHTPNYGYTF.

CDR3 protein: CASKAPGGAHYEQYF. The DNA of the CDR3 is TGTGCCAGCAAGGCTCCGGGAGGGGCACACTACGAGCAGTACTTC. The chain employs TRBV6-5 and TRBJ2-7; TRBD2 matches at 8 bases. V shed 7 bases and J 3 bases; nucleotides not matched to a gene: 11. CDR1 is MNHEY, CDR2 SVGAGI, per germline. This CDR3 contains 15 residues.

This sequence joins TRBV7-9 and TRBJ2-7, with 7 nucleotides matching TRBD1. The CDR3 totals 15 residues. J was trimmed by 5 bases and V by 5 bases; bases with no gene match: 12. Germline V gene sequence: CDR1 SEHNR, CDR2 FQNEAQ (reference sequence). The CDR3 sequence is CASSASNRGVDEQYF. The DNA of the CDR3 is TGTGCCAGCAGCGCATCGAACAGGGGAGTGGACGAGCAGTACTTC.

A word on this clone: Other DNA variants within this sample encode the same CDR3. The V call is TRBV9, the J call TRBJ1-2; D is unresolved. Germline CDR1 and CDR2: SGDLS and YYNGEE. This CDR3 has 13 residues. Trimming stripped 0 bases from V and 0 bases from J, with 3 bases between. The CDR3, as DNA: TGTGCCAGCAGCGTAGGTACTAACTATGGCTACACCTTC. This translates into CASSVGTNYGYTF.

This clone was seen a single time. The chain links TRBV28 to TRBJ2-7; D is possibly TRBD1 (6 bases). V was cut by 4 bases and J by 3 bases, with 13 bases left in between. CDR3 length equals 14 residues. Germline loops: CDR1 MDHEN, CDR2 SYDVKM. The CDR3 is CASSYTGTNYEQYF. CDR3 in DNA: TGTGCCAGCAGTTACACCGGGACAAACTACGAGCAGTACTTC.

The table lists this clone with a count of one. The genes are TRBV6-9 and TRBJ2-1; 7 nucleotides match TRBD1. This CDR3 is built from 17 residues. Per germline, CDR1 MNHGY and CDR2 SVAAGI. Trimming cost V 6 bases and J 0 bases; bases outside gene matches: 11. The CDR3 nucleotides read TGTGCCAGCAGATTCGGACAGGTGGAAAGCTCCTACAATGAGCAGTTCTTC. Translating it yields CASRFGQVESSYNEQFF.

This rearrangement joins TRBV9 to TRBJ2-1; the match to TRBD2 covers 13 bases. The CDR3 loop spans 17 amino acids. The junction had 8 bases not matched to a gene; V was cut back by 4 bases and J by 4 bases. CDR1 and CDR2 from the germline V gene are SGDLS and YYNGEE. CDR3 amino acids: CASSLRLAGGQYNEQFF. In DNA form, the CDR3 reads TGTGCCAGCAGCCTTCGACTAGCGGGAGGCCAGTACAATGAGCAGTTCTTC. Looking up the rest from reference TRBV9 and TRBJ2-1 gives the full variable domain: DSGVTQTPKHLITATGQRVTLRCSPRSGDLSVYWYQQSLDQGLQFLIQYYNGEERAKGNILERFSAQQFPDLHSELNLSSLELGDSALYFCASSLRLAGGQYNEQFFGPGTRLTVL.

The chain joins TRBV28 to TRBJ2-7; the match to TRBD2 covers 11 bases. CDR3 length equals 13 residues. Losses at the gene ends were 6 bases for V and 3 bases for J; bases not matched to a gene: 1. CDR1 and CDR2 from the germline V gene are MDHEN and SYDVKM. DNA of the CDR3: TGTGCCAGCAGACTAGCGGGAGTCTACGAGCAGTACTTC. It specifies CASRLAGVYEQYF.

As to this clone: Other DNA variants within this sample encode the same CDR3. The J gene is TRBJ2-7, the V gene TRBV7-9, with D hard to call. The germline V and J ends were trimmed by 1 base and 4 bases, with 5 bases remaining between them. Germline CDR1 SEHNR, CDR2 FQNEAQ (reference sequence). The CDR3 has 12 amino acids. CDR3 coding DNA: TGTGCCAGCAGCTTAGAGCGATACGAGCAGTACTTC. It encodes CASSLERYEQYF.